This note documents a single T cell receptor (beta chain) sequence. CDR1 and CDR2 from the germline V gene are MNHNS and SASEGT. V lost 2 bases to trimming and J lost 8 bases, with 6 bases between them. The CDR3 runs 11 residues. Clones were sequenced by immunoSEQ multiplex PCR, and TCRdb holds only the in-frame ones, with some missing. Among about 280,000 clones listed, around 89% were seen once. This entry belongs to a study of blood T cell repertoires in COVID-19. Study context: There were acute and convalescent COVID-19 samples, and they came from the United States, Italy and Spain.

The sequence came from a man aged 40-49 years with acute or convalescent COVID-19. Material: peripheral blood. The chain is built from TRBV6-1 and TRBJ1-2; D is uncertain. DNA for the CDR3: TGTGCCAGCAGTGAATCCGTGGGCTACACCTTC. Translation gives CASSESVGYTF.